The 14 T cell receptor beta chains below all came from one sample that was sequenced in a study of blood T cell repertoires in COVID-19. Produced via immunoSEQ multiplex PCR; TCRdb's table is partial and in-frame only. The table lists 150,000 to 200,000 clones, 81% of them singletons, with roughly 11% in the top ten. The sample consisted of peripheral blood. These receptors were collected from a man in his fifties or sixties with active or convalescent COVID-19.

The chain recombines TRBV2 with TRBJ2-7, with a possible D match to TRBD2 (6 bases). Germline CDR1 is SNHLY and CDR2 is FYNNEI. The germline V and J ends were trimmed by 8 bases and 6 bases, with 14 bases remaining between them. CDR3 length: 12 residues. CDR3 sequence reads: CASLPIGGEQYF. CDR3 in DNA: TGTGCCAGCCTTCCCATCGGGGGCGAGCAGTACTTC.

This clone appeared many times. This chain uses TRBV6-4 with TRBJ1-2; D is perhaps TRBD1 (6 bases). Germline V gives CDR1 MRHNA, CDR2 SNTAGT. V was cut by 4 bases and J by 7 bases, with 13 bases left in between. The CDR3 runs 13 residues. In DNA form, the CDR3 reads TGTGCCAGCAGTGCGGGACACGAAAGTGGCTACACCTTC. Translated, it gives CASSAGHESGYTF.

The chain recombines TRBV5-6 with TRBJ2-7, with 8 bases fitting TRBD1. The CDR3 is 14 residues long. Trimming took 2 bases from V and 3 from J; bases not matched to a gene: 4. The germline CDR1 and CDR2 sequences are SGHDT and YYEEEE. The CDR3 region is CASSFGRGRYEQYF. CDR3 sequence (DNA): TGTGCCAGCAGCTTCGGCAGGGGGCGCTACGAGCAGTACTTC. Together with reference TRBV5-6 and TRBJ2-7, the CDR3 gives the full variable domain: DAGVTQSPTHLIKTRGQQVTLRCSPKSGHDTVSWYQQALGQGPQFIFQYYEEEERQRGNFPDRFSGHQFPNYSSELNVNALLLGDSALYLCASSFGRGRYEQYFGPGTRLTVT.

The chain links TRBV5-1 to TRBJ2-3, with D perhaps TRBD2 (5 bases). Trimming cost V 3 bases and J 1 base, with 18 bases left between them. Germline V gene sequence: CDR1 SGHRS, CDR2 YFSETQ. The CDR3 has 17 residues. CDR3 sequence: CASSSQLHIGGTDTQYF. The DNA of the CDR3 is TGCGCCAGCAGCTCTCAACTACATATCGGGGGCACAGATACGCAGTATTTT.

For this clone: Its ends do not fully match the called genes, so a read error is possible. The CDR3 DNA follows: TGTGCTAGCAGCCTTAGCAGGGGCCAGCACAATGAGCAGTTCTTC. It codes for CASSLSRGQHNEQFF. The chain uses TRBV7-7 and TRBJ2-1, with D possibly being TRBD1 (6 bases). Germline V gene data show CDR1 as SSHAT and CDR2 as FNYEAQ (reference sequence). CDR3 length: 15 amino acids.

This clone was picked up one time. The rearrangement uses TRBV7-9 and TRBJ2-7; 7 positions agree with TRBD2. V trimming: 6 bases; J trimming: 7 bases; junction bases outside the gene matches: 6. The CDR3 consists of 12 residues. The V gene's germline CDR1 is SEHNR and CDR2 FQNEAQ (reference sequence). CDR3: CASRAGSGEQYF. CDR3 coding DNA: TGTGCCAGCAGAGCGGGGTCAGGTGAGCAGTACTTC.

This clone was seen only once. The rearrangement joins TRBV5-1 to TRBJ1-2; TRBD1 aligns across 7 bases. Germline trimming cut 4 bases from V and 2 bases from J; bases unmatched to any gene: 14. CDR1 and CDR2 (germline): SGHRS, YFSETQ. There are 17 residues in the CDR3. CDR3 in amino acids: CASSPGDRGAENYGYTF. CDR3 coding DNA: TGCGCCAGCAGCCCGGGGGACAGAGGGGCCGAGAACTATGGCTACACCTTC.

CDR3 nucleotides: TGTGCCAGCAATGGGGGCAACAATGAAAAACTGTTTTTT. This encodes CASNGGNNEKLFF. The genes are TRBV28 and TRBJ1-4; weak D call: TRBD1 (6 bases). This CDR3 has 13 residues. Germline CDR1 is MDHEN and CDR2 is SYDVKM. Trimming shortened V by 7 bases and J by 5 bases, and 11 bases separated the two germline ends.

The V call is TRBV5-1, the J call TRBJ1-1; tentative D call: TRBD1 (6 bases). Germline CDR1 reads SGHRS; CDR2 reads YFSETQ. Trimming removed 0 bases from V and 3 bases from J, with 9 bases in between. The CDR3 runs to 14 residues. CDR3 sequence: CASSLARGDTEAFF. The CDR3 DNA follows: TGCGCCAGCAGCTTGGCCAGGGGCGACACTGAAGCTTTCTTT.

V gene TRBV7-9 combines with J gene TRBJ2-7, with 12 bases fitting TRBD2. V gave up 7 bases and J gave up 7 bases; unmatched junction bases: 8. CDR1 and CDR2 from the germline V gene are SEHNR and FQNEAQ (reference sequence). The CDR3 has 14 residues. This chain's CDR3 is CASTSGTSGLEQYF. The DNA for the CDR3 is TGTGCCAGCACCTCCGGGACTAGCGGGTTGGAGCAGTACTTC.

This rearrangement joins TRBV18 to TRBJ1-1; D is unresolved. CDR3 length: 14 residues. Trimming stripped 3 bases from V and 1 base from J, with 9 bases between. Germline loops: CDR1 KGHSH, CDR2 LQKENI. The CDR3 protein is CASSPAIENTEAFF. CDR3 nucleotides: TGTGCCAGCTCACCGGCCATCGAGAACACTGAAGCTTTCTTT.

V usage is TRBV7-9 and J usage is TRBJ2-5, with TRBD1 as a possible D gene (6 bases). This CDR3 is 15 amino acids long. The V end lost 6 bases, the J end lost 2 bases, and 16 bases lay between the germline ends. Germline V CDR1 and CDR2: SEHNR, FQNEAQ (reference sequence). Here the CDR3 DNA reads TGTGCCAGCAGACCCCAAGGGGGAACGCAAGAGACCCAGTACTTC. This encodes CASRPQGGTQETQYF.

This clone was detected a few times. Additional DNA sequences in this sample encode the identical CDR3. V usage is TRBV2 and J usage is TRBJ1-5; D might be TRBD1 (6 bases). V lost 3 bases and J 7 bases, leaving 13 bases between the germline ends. This CDR3 is 14 amino acids long. From germline, CDR1 is SNHLY and CDR2 FYNNEI. This CDR3 is CASSDRGLGQPQHF. The DNA for the CDR3 is TGTGCCAGCAGTGACAGGGGTTTGGGACAGCCCCAGCATTTT.

The chain recombines TRBV18 with TRBJ1-1, with no clear D. Germline V gene data show CDR1 as KGHSH and CDR2 as LQKENI. Trimming stripped 5 bases from V and 6 bases from J, with 16 bases between. The CDR3 is made up of 14 amino acids. CDR3: CASSWEASVAEAFF. CDR3 in DNA: TGTGCCAGCTCATGGGAGGCTTCTGTCGCTGAAGCTTTCTTT.